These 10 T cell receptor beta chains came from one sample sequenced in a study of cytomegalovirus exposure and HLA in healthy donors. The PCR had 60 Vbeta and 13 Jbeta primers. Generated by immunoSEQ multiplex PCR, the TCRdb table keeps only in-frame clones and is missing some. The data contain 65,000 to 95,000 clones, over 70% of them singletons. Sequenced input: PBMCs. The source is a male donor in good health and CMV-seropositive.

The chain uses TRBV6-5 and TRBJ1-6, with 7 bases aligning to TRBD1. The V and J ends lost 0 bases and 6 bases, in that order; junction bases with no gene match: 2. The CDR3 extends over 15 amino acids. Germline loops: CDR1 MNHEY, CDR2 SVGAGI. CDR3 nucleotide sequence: TGTGCCAGCAGTTACTCATCAGGGGGTAATTCACCCCTCCACTTT. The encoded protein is CASSYSSGGNSPLHF.

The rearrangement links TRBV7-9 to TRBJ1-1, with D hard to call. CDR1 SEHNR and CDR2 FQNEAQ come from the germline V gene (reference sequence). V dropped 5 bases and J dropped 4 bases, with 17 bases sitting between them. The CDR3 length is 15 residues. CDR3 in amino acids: CASSPAGAGATEAFF. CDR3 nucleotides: TGTGCCAGCAGCCCAGCGGGTGCGGGTGCCACTGAAGCTTTCTTT.

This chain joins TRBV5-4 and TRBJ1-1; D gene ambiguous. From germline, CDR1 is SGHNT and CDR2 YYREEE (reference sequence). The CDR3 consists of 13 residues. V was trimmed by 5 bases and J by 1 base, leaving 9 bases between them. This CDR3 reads CASSYRENTEAFF. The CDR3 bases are TGTGCCAGCAGTTATCGCGAGAACACTGAAGCTTTCTTT.

The chain's CDR3 is CASSSHRLLSLGGEAFF. The CDR3 bases are TGTGCCAGCAGCTCCCACAGGCTACTCTCTCTGGGGGGTGAAGCTTTCTTT. The chain employs TRBV7-9 and TRBJ1-1, with a tentative D call TRBD1 (5 bases). Between the trimmed V and J ends, which lost 4 bases and 7 bases, there was a span of 25 bases. Per germline, CDR1 SEHNR and CDR2 FQNEAQ (reference sequence). The length of the CDR3 is 17 residues.

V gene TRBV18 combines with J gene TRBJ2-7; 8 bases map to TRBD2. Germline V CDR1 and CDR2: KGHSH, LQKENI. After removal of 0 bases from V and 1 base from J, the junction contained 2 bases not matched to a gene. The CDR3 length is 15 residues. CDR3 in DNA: TGTGCCAGCTCACCACCGGTAGCGGGGTCCTACGAGCAGTACTTC. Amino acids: CASSPPVAGSYEQYF. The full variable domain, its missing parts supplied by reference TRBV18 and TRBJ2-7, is NAGVMQNPRHLVRRRGQEARLRCSPMKGHSHVYWYRQLPEEGLKFMVYLQKENIIDESGMPKERFSAEFPKEGPSILRIQQVVRGDSAAYFCASSPPVAGSYEQYFGPGTRLTVT.

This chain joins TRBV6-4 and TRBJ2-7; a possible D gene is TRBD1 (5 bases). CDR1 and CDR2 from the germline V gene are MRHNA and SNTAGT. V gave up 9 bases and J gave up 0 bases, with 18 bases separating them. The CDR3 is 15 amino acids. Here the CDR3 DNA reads TGTGCCAGGGGAATAAGGACATCGAGCTCCTACGAGCAGTACTTC. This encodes CARGIRTSSSYEQYF.

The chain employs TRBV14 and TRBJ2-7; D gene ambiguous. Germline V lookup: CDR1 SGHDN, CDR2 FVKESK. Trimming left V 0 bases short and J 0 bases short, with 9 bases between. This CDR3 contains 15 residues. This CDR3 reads CASSQDLRSSYEQYF. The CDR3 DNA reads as TGTGCCAGCAGCCAAGATCTAAGGAGCTCCTACGAGCAGTACTTC. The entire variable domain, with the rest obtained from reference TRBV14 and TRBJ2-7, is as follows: EAGVTQFPSHSVIEKGQTVTLRCDPISGHDNLYWYRRVMGKEIKFLLHFVKESKQDESGMPNNRFLAERTGGTYSTLKVQPAELEDSGVYFCASSQDLRSSYEQYFGPGTRLTVT.

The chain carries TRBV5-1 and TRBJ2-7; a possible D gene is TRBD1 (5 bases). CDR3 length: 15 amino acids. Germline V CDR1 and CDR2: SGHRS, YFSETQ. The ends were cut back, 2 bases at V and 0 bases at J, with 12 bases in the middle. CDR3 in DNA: TGCGCCAGCAGCTTAGGACACACGAGCTCCTACGAGCAGTACTTC. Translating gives CASSLGHTSSYEQYF.

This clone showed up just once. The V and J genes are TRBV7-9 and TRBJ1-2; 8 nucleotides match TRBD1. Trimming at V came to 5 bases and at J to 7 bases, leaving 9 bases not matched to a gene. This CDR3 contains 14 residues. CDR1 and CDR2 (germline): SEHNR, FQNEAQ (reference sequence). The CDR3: CASSPTGDLGGYTF. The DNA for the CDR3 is TGTGCCAGCAGCCCGACAGGGGATTTGGGTGGCTACACCTTC.

The CDR3 region has the DNA TGTGCCAGCAGCGTATCATCGGGACAGGGTACTGAAAAACTGTTTTTT. Its translation: CASSVSSGQGTEKLFF. V usage is TRBV9 and J usage is TRBJ1-4, with 9 bases aligning to TRBD1. Germline trimming cut 1 base from V and 7 bases from J; bases unmatched to any gene: 8. The CDR3 loop spans 16 amino acids. Germline-derived CDR1 and CDR2 are SGDLS and YYNGEE.